The source of this T cell receptor (beta chain) is a study of cytomegalovirus exposure and HLA in healthy donors. As for this clone: Its antigen remains unidentified.

Use of 60 Vbeta and 13 Jbeta primers characterized the PCR. Method: immunoSEQ multiplex PCR; TCRdb's copy keeps in-frame clones and lacks some. The profile shows approximately 79,000 clones, 78% of them singletons. Study outcomes and limitations: Beyond CMV serostatus, there was no information to go on about immune exposure. An analysis done earlier found most TCR beta V segments productive about 90% or about 30% of the time. Across HLA loci, a later analysis found differing TCR association rates, with DRB1 most and HLA-C fewest. A missense variant in DCLRE1C was later tied to TCR beta V- and J-gene trimming.

The source is a man between 40 and 49 years old in good health and CMV-seronegative. Sequenced material: PBMCs.

This CDR3 is CSVDGGRGDTGELFF. The CDR3 DNA reads as TGCAGCGTTGATGGTGGGAGGGGGGACACCGGGGAGCTGTTTTTT. V usage is TRBV29-1 and J usage is TRBJ2-2; a possible D gene is TRBD2 (7 bases). The CDR3 covers 15 residues. The germline V gene encodes CDR1 SQVTM and CDR2 ANQGSEA. Between the trimmed V and J ends, which lost 3 bases and 3 bases, there was a span of 14 bases.